The present T cell receptor (beta chain) was sequenced within a study of regulatory T cells in long-lasting Graves disease. In germline, CDR1 is ENHRY, CDR2 SYGVKD. V lost 6 bases, J lost 6 bases, and 11 bases lay in between. The CDR3 has 12 amino acids. Both iRepertoire HTBI primers and Arm-PCR of CDR3 regions were used to build the TCR beta libraries. MiXCR, run by TCRdb on the multiplex PCR reads, gives a single entry per CDR3 protein. In the table there are roughly 420,000 distinct CDR3 sequences, 16% of which are singletons. Concerning this clonotype itself: A much larger clone lies a single base off, so this may be a read error.

Time point denoted: newly diagnosed GD, antithyroid drugs for less than 3 months. Making the TCR library involved RNA that had been extracted from PBMCs. These data were likewise used in another study, on T cells in Graves' hyperthyroidism and ophthalmopathy.

V gene TRBV10-3 combines with J gene TRBJ1-2; a possible D gene is TRBD1 (5 bases). The TCR originated in a woman younger than 30 with Graves disease. Sample: peripheral blood mononuclear cells (PBMCs), taken at new diagnosis, from a patient treated with antithyroid drugs. CDR3 in amino acids: CAISGGDHGYTF. CDR3 DNA sequence: TGTGCCATCAGCGGCGGGGACCATGGCTACACCTTC.